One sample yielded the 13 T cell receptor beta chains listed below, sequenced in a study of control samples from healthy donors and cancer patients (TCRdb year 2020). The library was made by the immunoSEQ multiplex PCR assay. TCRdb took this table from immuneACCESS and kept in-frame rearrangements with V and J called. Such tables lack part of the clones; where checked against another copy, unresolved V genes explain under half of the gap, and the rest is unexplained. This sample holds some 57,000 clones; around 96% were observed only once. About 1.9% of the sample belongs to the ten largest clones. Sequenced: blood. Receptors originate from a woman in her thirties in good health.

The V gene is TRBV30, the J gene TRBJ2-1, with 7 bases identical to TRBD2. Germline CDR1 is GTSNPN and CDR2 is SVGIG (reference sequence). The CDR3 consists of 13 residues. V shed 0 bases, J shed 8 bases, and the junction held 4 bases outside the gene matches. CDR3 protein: CAWSVMGGDEQFF. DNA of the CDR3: TGTGCCTGGAGTGTTATGGGGGGGGATGAGCAGTTCTTC.

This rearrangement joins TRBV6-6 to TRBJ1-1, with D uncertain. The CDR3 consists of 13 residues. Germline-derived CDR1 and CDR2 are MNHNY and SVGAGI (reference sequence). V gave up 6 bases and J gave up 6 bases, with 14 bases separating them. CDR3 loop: CASRYNGRAEAFF. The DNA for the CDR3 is TGTGCCAGCAGGTACAATGGTCGCGCTGAAGCTTTCTTT.

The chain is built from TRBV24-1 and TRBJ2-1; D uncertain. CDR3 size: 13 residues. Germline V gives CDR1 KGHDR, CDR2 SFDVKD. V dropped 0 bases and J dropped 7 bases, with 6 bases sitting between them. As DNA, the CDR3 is TGTGCCACCAGTGATTTGTACGGGAATGAGCAGTTCTTC. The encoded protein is CATSDLYGNEQFF.

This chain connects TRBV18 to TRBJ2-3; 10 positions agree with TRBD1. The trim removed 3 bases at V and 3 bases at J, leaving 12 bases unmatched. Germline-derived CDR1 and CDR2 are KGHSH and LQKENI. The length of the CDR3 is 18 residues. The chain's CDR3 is CASSPTDGTGAGTDTQYF. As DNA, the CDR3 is TGTGCCAGCTCACCTACCGACGGGACAGGGGCGGGGACAGATACGCAGTATTTT.

Written as DNA, the CDR3 is TGTGCCAGCAGCTTGCAGGGGGCGCAAGGCACTGAAGCTTTCTTT. Translated, it gives CASSLQGAQGTEAFF. This chain links TRBV5-4 with TRBJ1-1; TRBD1 agrees at 8 bases. There are 15 residues in the CDR3. Germline V gene lookup returns CDR1 SGHNT and CDR2 YYREEE (reference sequence). V shed 1 base and J 4 bases; nucleotides not matched to a gene: 6.

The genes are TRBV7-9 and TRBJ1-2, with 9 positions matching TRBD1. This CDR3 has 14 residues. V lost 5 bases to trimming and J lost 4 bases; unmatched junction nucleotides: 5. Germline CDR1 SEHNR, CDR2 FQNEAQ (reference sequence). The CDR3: CASSQGQGSYGYTF. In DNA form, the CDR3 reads TGTGCCAGCAGCCAGGGACAGGGAAGCTATGGCTACACCTTC.

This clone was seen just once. In DNA form, the CDR3 reads TGTGCCACCGGTTCTAACACCGGGGAGCTGTTTTTT. The encoded protein is CATGSNTGELFF. V and J are TRBV24-1 and TRBJ2-2; D gene uncertain. The V gene's germline CDR1 is KGHDR and CDR2 SFDVKD. Trimming stripped 9 bases from V and 2 bases from J, with 6 bases between. The CDR3 contains 12 residues.

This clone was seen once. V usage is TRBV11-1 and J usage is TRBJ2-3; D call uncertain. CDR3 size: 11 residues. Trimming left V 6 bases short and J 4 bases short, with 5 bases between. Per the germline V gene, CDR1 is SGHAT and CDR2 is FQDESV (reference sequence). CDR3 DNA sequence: TGTGCCAGCAGTAACTCAGATACGCAGTATTTT. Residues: CASSNSDTQYF.

The CDR3, as DNA: TGTGCCAGCAGCACAGGGATTGGAAACACCATATATTTT. Amino acid sequence: CASSTGIGNTIYF. This chain joins TRBV12-3 or TRBV12-4 and TRBJ1-3; D may be TRBD1 (6 bases). Deletions cut 6 bases from V and 3 bases from J, with 9 bases between. CDR3 length equals 13 residues.

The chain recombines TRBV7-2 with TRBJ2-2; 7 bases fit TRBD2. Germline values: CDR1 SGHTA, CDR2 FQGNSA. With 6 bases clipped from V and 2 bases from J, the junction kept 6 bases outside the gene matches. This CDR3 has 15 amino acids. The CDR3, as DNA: TGTGCCAGCAGATCCGCTAGCGGTAACACCGGGGAGCTGTTTTTT. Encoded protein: CASRSASGNTGELFF.

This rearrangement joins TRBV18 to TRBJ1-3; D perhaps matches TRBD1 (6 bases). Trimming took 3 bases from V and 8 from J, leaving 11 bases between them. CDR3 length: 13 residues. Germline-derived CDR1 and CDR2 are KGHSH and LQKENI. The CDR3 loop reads CASSPDSRDTIYF. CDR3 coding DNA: TGTGCCAGCTCACCGGACAGCCGAGACACCATATATTTT. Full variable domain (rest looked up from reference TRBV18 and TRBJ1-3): NAGVMQNPRHLVRRRGQEARLRCSPMKGHSHVYWYRQLPEEGLKFMVYLQKENIIDESGMPKERFSAEFPKEGPSILRIQQVVRGDSAAYFCASSPDSRDTIYFGEGSWLTVV.

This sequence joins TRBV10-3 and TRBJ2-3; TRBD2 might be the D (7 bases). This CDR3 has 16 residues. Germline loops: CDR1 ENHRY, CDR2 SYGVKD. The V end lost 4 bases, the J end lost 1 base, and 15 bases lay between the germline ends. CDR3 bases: TGTGCCATCAGTGGAATTGGAGGGGGGGGCACAGATACGCAGTATTTT. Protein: CAISGIGGGGTDTQYF.

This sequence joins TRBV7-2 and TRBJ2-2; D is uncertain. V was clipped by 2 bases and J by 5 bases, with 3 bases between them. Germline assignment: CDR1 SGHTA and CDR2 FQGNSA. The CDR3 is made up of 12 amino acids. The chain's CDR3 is CASSLRTGELFF. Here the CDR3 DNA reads TGTGCCAGCAGCTTAAGGACCGGGGAGCTGTTTTTT.